These 25 T cell receptor beta chains were sequenced from one sample in a study of regulatory T cells in long-lasting Graves disease. Relying on iRepertoire HTBI primers and Arm-PCR of CDR3 regions, the team built TCR beta libraries. TCRdb reprocessed the multiplex PCR reads with MiXCR, giving one entry per CDR3 protein. The sample records a few hundred thousand distinct CDR3 sequences, roughly 12% being singletons. Sample time point: newly diagnosed GD, antithyroid drugs for less than 3 months. With RNA extracted from PBMCs as input, the TCR library was made. The sample was also reused in another study, on T cells in Graves' hyperthyroidism and ophthalmopathy.

Sequencing used peripheral blood mononuclear cells (PBMCs), obtained at new diagnosis, from a patient treated with antithyroid drugs. The receptors originated from a woman younger than 30 with Graves disease.

Ten or more counts support this clonotype. The rearrangement joins TRBV6-1 to TRBJ1-6, with a possible D match to TRBD1 (5 bases). CDR1 is MNHNS and CDR2 is SASEGT in the germline V gene. Trimming cost V 6 bases and J 7 bases, with 19 bases left between them. This CDR3 is 16 amino acids long. The CDR3 loop reads CASSFARGVRNSPLHF. The DNA of the CDR3 is TGTGCCAGCAGCTTCGCCCGGGGGGTTAGGAATTCACCCCTCCACTTT.

Details on this clonotype: This may arise from a read error, as a much more abundant clone is one base away. The genes are TRBV20-1 and TRBJ2-5; D is tentatively TRBD1 or TRBD2 (5 bases each). The germline V and J ends were trimmed by 6 bases and 7 bases, with 24 bases remaining between them. The germline gives CDR1 DFQATT, CDR2 SNEGSKA (reference sequence). This CDR3 is built from 15 residues. The DNA of the CDR3 is TGCAGTGCCAAGAAACACAGGTTGATCGCGGGGACCCAGTACTTC. This codes for CSAKKHRLIAGTQYF.

This clonotype was observed a few times. The rearrangement links TRBV4-1 to TRBJ2-6; D might be TRBD1 (6 bases). The CDR3 is 15 residues long. The ends were cut back, 3 bases at V and 3 bases at J, with 9 bases in the middle. The germline V gene encodes CDR1 MGHRA and CDR2 YSYEKL. CDR3 bases: TGCGCCAGCAGCCACTACAGGGTTGGGGCCAACGTCCTGACTTTC. Translating gives CASSHYRVGANVLTF.

This sequence joins TRBV12-3 or TRBV12-4 and TRBJ2-1; D uncertain. CDR3 length equals 14 residues. Trimming pared 8 bases from V and 5 bases from J, leaving 16 bases between. DNA of the CDR3: TGTGCCAGCCGAAGAAGGGATCAGAACAATGAGCAGTTCTTC. Its protein product is CASRRRDQNNEQFF.

This chain connects TRBV28 to TRBJ1-4; no firm D call. The CDR3 runs to 15 residues. Trimming stripped 3 bases from V and 4 bases from J, with 12 bases between. Per the germline V gene, CDR1 is MDHEN and CDR2 is SYDVKM. The CDR3 reads CASSFFWINNEKLFF. The CDR3 DNA sequence: TGTGCCAGCAGTTTTTTCTGGATAAATAATGAAAAACTGTTTTTT.

This clonotype has a handful of counts. The rearrangement links TRBV20-1 to TRBJ1-4, with unresolved D. V lost 5 bases, J lost 3 bases, and 13 bases lay in between. The germline V gene has CDR1 DFQATT and CDR2 SNEGSKA (reference sequence). The CDR3 is 14 amino acids. CDR3 nucleotide sequence: TGCAGTGCTGGTCCCGGGGTGCCTAATGAAAAACTGTTTTTT. Residues: CSAGPGVPNEKLFF.

At least ten counts were recorded for this clonotype. The rearrangement uses TRBV5-5 and TRBJ1-1; D is possibly TRBD1 (5 bases). Germline lookup yields CDR1 SGHKS and CDR2 YYEKEE (reference sequence). V dropped 3 bases and J dropped 3 bases, with 9 bases sitting between them. The CDR3 is 13 residues long. The CDR3 sequence is CASSWGPYTEAFF. CDR3 DNA sequence: TGTGCCAGCAGCTGGGGACCCTACACTGAAGCTTTCTTT.

This clonotype turned up a few times. This rearrangement joins TRBV12-3 or TRBV12-4 to TRBJ1-4, with D uncertain. V lost 3 bases, J lost 11 bases, and 19 bases lay in between. CDR3 length equals 15 residues. The CDR3 region is CASSLDRRLADKLFF. Written as DNA, the CDR3 is TGTGCCAGCAGTTTGGATAGGCGTTTGGCAGATAAACTGTTTTTT.

This clonotype was recorded many times. The genes are TRBV18 and TRBJ1-1, with D unclear. This CDR3 contains 12 residues. CDR1 KGHSH and CDR2 LQKENI come from the germline V gene. V gave up 3 bases and J gave up 7 bases, with 9 bases separating them. The CDR3 nucleotides read TGTGCCAGCTCACCCCAGAACGGTGAAGCTTTCTTT. Translation gives CASSPQNGEAFF.

This clonotype was seen repeatedly, ten times or more. The chain carries TRBV6-1 and TRBJ1-5; D is unclear. There are 14 residues in the CDR3. Trimming left V 8 bases short and J 7 bases short, with 18 bases between. Germline loops: CDR1 MNHNS, CDR2 SASEGT. CDR3 amino acids: CASCSTSRGQPQHF. CDR3 in DNA: TGTGCCAGCTGCTCGACCTCCCGGGGACAGCCCCAGCATTTT.

This clonotype appeared many times. This rearrangement joins TRBV3-1 to TRBJ1-3, with TRBD1 identical over 11 bases. The CDR3 extends over 16 amino acids. V gave up 6 bases and J gave up 5 bases; unmatched junction bases: 9. Germline V gene data show CDR1 as LGHDT and CDR2 as YNNKEL (reference sequence). The CDR3 nucleotides read TGTGCCAGCAGTCAAAGAGGACAGGGGGCCAGAAACACCATATATTTT. It encodes CASSQRGQGARNTIYF.

The sample holds many counts of this clonotype. The chain recombines TRBV29-1 with TRBJ2-1; 10 bases line up with TRBD2. Trimming at V came to 1 base and at J to 0 bases, leaving 6 bases not matched to a gene. The CDR3 sequence is 17 residues long. Per the germline V gene, CDR1 is SQVTM and CDR2 is ANQGSEA. The CDR3 here is CSVEGTSGPSSYNEQFF. In DNA, the CDR3 is TGCAGCGTTGAAGGGACTAGCGGTCCGAGCTCCTACAATGAGCAGTTCTTC.

At least ten counts were recorded for this clonotype. The chain links TRBV27 to TRBJ2-7; 7 positions match TRBD2. The V gene end was trimmed by 3 bases and the J gene end by 2 bases; junction bases not matched to a gene: 4. CDR3 length equals 14 residues. Germline V CDR1 and CDR2: MNHEY, SMNVEV (reference sequence). As DNA, the CDR3 is TGTGCCAGCAGTTTTTTGGCGGGAGCCTACGAGCAGTACTTC. Its translation is CASSFLAGAYEQYF.

This clonotype was counted between two and nine times. This chain joins TRBV6-2 or TRBV6-3 and TRBJ2-7, with D unresolved. This CDR3 contains 17 residues. Germline V CDR1 and CDR2: MNHEY, SVGEGT. Trimming cost V 2 bases and J 1 base, with 18 bases left between them. The CDR3 DNA follows: TGTGCCAGCAGTTACGGCTACGTGAAATCACATTCCTACGAGCAGTACTTC. Translating gives CASSYGYVKSHSYEQYF.

This clonotype was picked up many times. The chain uses TRBV19 and TRBJ2-1; the D gene is possibly TRBD1 (5 bases). CDR3 length equals 13 residues. Germline CDR1 reads LNHDA; CDR2 reads SQIVND (reference sequence). Trimming removed 4 bases from V and 7 bases from J, with 11 bases in between. CDR3 sequence (DNA): TGTGCCAGTAGTACATACCGGACAAATGAGCAGTTCTTC. It translates to CASSTYRTNEQFF.

This clonotype was counted ten times or more. The chain recombines TRBV7-2 with TRBJ2-5; 9 bases line up with TRBD2. CDR1 SGHTA and CDR2 FQGNSA come from the germline V gene. The J segment lost 3 bases and the V segment lost 5 bases, leaving 4 bases of the junction unmatched. The CDR3 is 14 amino acids. CDR3 loop: CASSPSGVEETQYF. CDR3 in DNA: TGTGCCAGCAGCCCTAGCGGGGTGGAAGAGACCCAGTACTTC.

Concerning this clonotype itself: Just one base apart from a much larger clone, this may be a read error. The rearrangement uses TRBV9 and TRBJ2-7; 9 bases line up with TRBD1. This CDR3 region has 21 residues. Germline-derived CDR1 and CDR2 are SGDLS and YYNGEE. V lost 5 bases and J lost 3; bases outside the gene matches: 27. The CDR3 sequence: CASSVISPRVDGDRDYYEQYV. DNA of the CDR3: TGTGCCAGCAGTGTGATTTCTCCTCGGGTTGATGGGGACAGGGACTACTACGAGCAGTACGTC.

V is TRBV20-1 and J is TRBJ1-1, with 8 bases that match TRBD1. J was trimmed by 3 bases and V by 1 base; bases with no gene match: 10. Per germline, CDR1 DFQATT and CDR2 SNEGSKA (reference sequence). The CDR3 consists of 16 residues. The CDR3 DNA is TGCAGTGCTAGAGGTATTGAGGACAGGGTTGACACTGAAGCTTTCTTT. It translates to CSARGIEDRVDTEAFF.

This chain connects TRBV6-2 or TRBV6-3 to TRBJ2-6; TRBD2 matches at 7 bases. The CDR3 sequence is 18 residues long. Trimming at V came to 5 bases and at J to 2 bases, leaving 12 bases not matched to a gene. The V gene's germline CDR1 is MNHEY and CDR2 SVGEGT. The CDR3 reads CASSEDPGGFTGANVLTF. CDR3 DNA: TGTGCCAGCAGTGAAGATCCGGGAGGCTTCACTGGGGCCAACGTCCTGACTTTC.

In this sample, this clonotype turned up many times. The chain is built from TRBV4-1 and TRBJ2-5; D is ambiguous. With 2 bases removed from V and 1 base from J, the gap between germline ends came to 5 bases. This CDR3 comprises 13 residues. CDR1 is MGHRA and CDR2 is YSYEKL in the germline V gene. The DNA for the CDR3 is TGCGCCAGCAGCCAATGGAGCCAAGAGACCCAGTACTTC. It yields the protein CASSQWSQETQYF.

Only a few counts were recorded for this clonotype. V and J are TRBV5-5 and TRBJ1-1; D is perhaps TRBD1 (5 bases). V lost 0 bases to trimming and J lost 6 bases, with 9 bases between them. Germline V gene sequence: CDR1 SGHKS, CDR2 YYEKEE (reference sequence). The CDR3 extends over 13 amino acids. The DNA for the CDR3 is TGTGCCAGCAGCTTGGGGGGGACCTCTGAAGCTTTCTTT. Translating gives CASSLGGTSEAFF.

The rearrangement links TRBV7-9 to TRBJ2-3; D possibly corresponds to TRBD1 (5 bases). V lost 4 bases and J lost 12, with 14 bases in between. Germline CDR1 reads SEHNR; CDR2 reads FQNEAQ (reference sequence). CDR3 length: 12 amino acids. This CDR3 reads CASSSGMTDQYF. In nucleotides, the CDR3 is TGTGCCAGCAGCTCGGGTATGACAGACCAGTATTTT.

The chain combines TRBV14 with TRBJ1-3, with no clear D. This CDR3 contains 12 residues. Germline V lookup: CDR1 SGHDN, CDR2 FVKESK. Trimming stripped 0 bases from V and 6 bases from J, with 3 bases between. CDR3 in amino acids: CASSQDINTIYF. The CDR3 DNA follows: TGTGCCAGCAGCCAAGATATAAACACCATATATTTT.

The sample holds a few counts of this clonotype. The V and J genes are TRBV29-1 and TRBJ2-7, with D possibly being TRBD1 (6 bases). Germline V gene data show CDR1 as SQVTM and CDR2 as ANQGSEA. V lost 4 bases and J 4 bases, leaving 11 bases between the germline ends. The CDR3 runs to 12 residues. CDR3 protein: CSVGTDSYEQYF. DNA of the CDR3: TGCAGCGTTGGGACAGATTCGTACGAGCAGTACTTC.

For this clonotype: The conserved final phenylalanine or tryptophan is absent from the CDR3, which likely points to a read error. This chain connects TRBV4-1 to TRBJ1-1; no definite D call. The germline V gene encodes CDR1 MGHRA and CDR2 YSYEKL. The V end was cut by 4 bases, the J end by 0 bases, with 9 bases between. The length of the CDR3 is 14 residues. The DNA for the CDR3 is TGCGCCAGCAGCCGTAGGCTCTTGAACACTGAAGCTTTCCTT. This sequence encodes CASSRRLLNTEAFL.